The rows below give T cell receptor beta chains drawn from one sample of a study of blood T cell repertoires in COVID-19. Sequencing was performed with immunoSEQ multiplex PCR; in TCRdb, only in-frame clones are kept and a portion is missing. Of 110,000 to 150,000 clones listed, just over 85% are singletons. Sequences were obtained from PBMCs or T cells enriched from blood (not recorded which). These receptors originate from a man aged 50 or older who had recovered from COVID-19. Both conserved end residues are part of each CDR3. A D gene is named only where the DNA matches it firmly. The size entry is marked missing in some rows and otherwise reads once, few, many or a size class.

CDR3nt	CDR3aa	d_gene	abundance	v_gene	j_gene
TGTGCCATCAGTACCCGGGACAGGGACGCTGAAGCTTTCTTT	CAISTRDRDAEAFF	TRBD1	-	TRBV10-3	TRBJ1-1
TGTGCCACCAGCAGAGAGGGGACTGGTTCCTACGAGCAGTACTTC	CATSREGTGSYEQYF	-	-	TRBV15	TRBJ2-7
TGTGCCAGCAGACAAAACTATGGCTACACCTTC	CASRQNYGYTF	-	few	TRBV28	TRBJ1-2
TGTGCCAGCAGTTTGTTTGGGGGGGCAAGTAACTATGGCTACACCTTC	CASSLFGGASNYGYTF	-	-	TRBV28	TRBJ1-2
TGTGCCAGCAGGGGACTAGATGGGAGTACCGGGGAGCTGTTTTTT	CASRGLDGSTGELFF	TRBD2	-	TRBV9	TRBJ2-2
TGCGCCAGCAGCTTGGGAGTGGGAGGGAACACTGAAGCTTTCTTT	CASSLGVGGNTEAFF	-	-	TRBV5-1	TRBJ1-1
TGTGCCAGTACCCCAGGGGGTTACTCTGGAAACACCATATATTTT	CASTPGGYSGNTIYF	TRBD1	-	TRBV19	TRBJ1-3
TGTGCCAGCTCCAACGAGGGAGGGCCGAGTGGCTACACCTTC	CASSNEGGPSGYTF	-	-	TRBV18	TRBJ1-2
TGTGCCATCAGCGGGGACAGGGCTGAAAAACTGTTTTTT	CAISGDRAEKLFF	TRBD1	-	TRBV10-3	TRBJ1-4
TGTGCCAGCAGCGAGACAGGGTTCAGTACTAATGAAAAACTGTTTTTT	CASSETGFSTNEKLFF	TRBD1	once	TRBV7-9	TRBJ1-4
TGTGCCAGCCTCGGACAGGTTAAGGCTGAAGCTTTCTTT	CASLGQVKAEAFF	TRBD1	-	TRBV19	TRBJ1-1
TGTGCCAGCAGCCGCGGACTGGCCTACGAGCAGTACTTC	CASSRGLAYEQYF	-	once	TRBV5-8	TRBJ2-7
TGTGCCATCAGTGCGTCGGCGGGGGGTGCCACAGATACGCAGTATTTT	CAISASAGGATDTQYF	TRBD2	once	TRBV10-3	TRBJ2-3
TGTGCCAGTAGTAACACAGGGGCTCAGCCCCAGCATTTT	CASSNTGAQPQHF	TRBD1	-	TRBV19	TRBJ1-5
TGTGCCAGCTCACAGGGACAGGAAACATTTCCCCTCCACTTT	CASSQGQETFPLHF	TRBD1	-	TRBV18	TRBJ1-6
TGTGCCAGCAGTTTGGTATCATCCGGGACAAATAGCAATCAGCCCCAGCATTTT	CASSLVSSGTNSNQPQHF	-	-	TRBV27	TRBJ1-5
TGTGCCAGCAGAACCCGGGGAGGGGCTGGAAACACCATATATTTT	CASRTRGGAGNTIYF	-	-	TRBV6-5	TRBJ1-3
TGTGCCAGCAGAAGCGGGAGGGCCTCTAGCGAGCAGTACTTC	CASRSGRASSEQYF	TRBD2	-	TRBV19	TRBJ2-7
TGTGCCAGCAGCTTAGGGACAGGGTGGGATGAAAAACTGTTTTTT	CASSLGTGWDEKLFF	TRBD1	-	TRBV5-4	TRBJ1-4
TGTGCCAGCAGACGGGACAGGTATAACACCGGGGAGCTGTTTTTT	CASRRDRYNTGELFF	TRBD1	-	TRBV27	TRBJ2-2
TGTGCCAGCTCACCCTCTCGGGACAGGGCCATATATTTT	CASSPSRDRAIYF	TRBD1	-	TRBV18	TRBJ1-3
TGTGCCACCAGCAGAGATCGGGGTGGGGAGACCCAGTACTTC	CATSRDRGGETQYF	-	-	TRBV15	TRBJ2-5
TGTGCCTGGAGTGTTGACAGGGGGCTGTCTGGCTACACCTTC	CAWSVDRGLSGYTF	TRBD1	few	TRBV30	TRBJ1-2
TGCGCCAGCCGTCTGGGAGGCCAGAGGAGCTATGGCTACACCTTC	CASRLGGQRSYGYTF	-	-	TRBV23-1	TRBJ1-2
TGTGCCAGCAGCTTAGCCCTCGGGGGGGCAGTCTCTGGGGCCAACGTCCTGACTTTC	CASSLALGGAVSGANVLTF	TRBD2	-	TRBV7-9	TRBJ2-6
TGTGCCAGCAGTTACACGGGACAGGGGGTAACTGAAGCTTTCTTT	CASSYTGQGVTEAFF	TRBD1	-	TRBV6-5	TRBJ1-1
TGTGCCATCAGCCCAGGGACAGGGCCTAATGAAAAACTGTTTTTT	CAISPGTGPNEKLFF	TRBD1	-	TRBV10-3	TRBJ1-4
TGTGCCAGCAGCCCCACCGGTTTGAACTATGGCTACACCTTC	CASSPTGLNYGYTF	-	-	TRBV7-2	TRBJ1-2
TGTGCCAGCAGCTTAGAAGCAGGGGATAACTATGGCTACACCTTC	CASSLEAGDNYGYTF	-	-	TRBV7-9	TRBJ1-2
TGTGCCACCAGTGGGTCGGGGAGGCCCAATCAGCCCCAGCATTTT	CATSGSGRPNQPQHF	-	-	TRBV24-1	TRBJ1-5
TGTGCCAGTCGAACCGGGTGGCGGTCTAATACGCAGTATTTT	CASRTGWRSNTQYF	-	-	TRBV19	TRBJ2-3
TGTGCCAGCTCATCTACGGGATACTCGAAAGAAGCTTTCTTT	CASSSTGYSKEAFF	-	-	TRBV18	TRBJ1-1
TGTGCCAGCAGTCAGGCGGGGGGCCCTAATGAAAAACTGTTTTTT	CASSQAGGPNEKLFF	-	-	TRBV7-3	TRBJ1-4
TGTGCCAGCAGTCGACGGACTAGCGGTCTCCAAGAGACCCAGTACTTC	CASSRRTSGLQETQYF	TRBD2	once	TRBV9	TRBJ2-5
TGTGCCAGCAGTGTGCGGGACAGCTATGGCTACACCTTC	CASSVRDSYGYTF	TRBD1	-	TRBV2	TRBJ1-2
TGTGCCAGTAGTCCCTTCAGTGTAAATCAGCCCCAGCATTTT	CASSPFSVNQPQHF	-	-	TRBV19	TRBJ1-5
TGTGCCAGCAGCTTAGTCTACAGTAGCACAGATACGCAGTATTTT	CASSLVYSSTDTQYF	-	-	TRBV13	TRBJ2-3
TGCACCAGCAGCCAACCCGGGACTAGCGGGGCCGAAACCAAAAACATTCAGTACTTC	CTSSQPGTSGAETKNIQYF	-	-	TRBV1	TRBJ2-4
TGTGCCAGCAGTTTATATAGTGGACTGGTCGGAGCTTTCTTT	CASSLYSGLVGAFF	-	-	TRBV28	TRBJ1-1
TGTGCCAGCAGCTTGGCAGGGCGGGAGACCCAGTACTTC	CASSLAGRETQYF	-	-	TRBV5-8	TRBJ2-5
TGTGCCAGCAGCTCCTACACTAGCGATGAGCAGTTCTTC	CASSSYTSDEQFF	TRBD2	-	TRBV11-3	TRBJ2-1
TGTGCCTGGAGTGTTGAGGGGGCGGTTCAGCCCCAGCATTTT	CAWSVEGAVQPQHF	TRBD1	-	TRBV30	TRBJ1-5
TGTGCCACCAGTGATGGGACAGGGTACCAGCCCCAGCATTTT	CATSDGTGYQPQHF	TRBD1	-	TRBV24-1	TRBJ1-5
TGTGCCAGCAGCTCGGGGACAGATCTTAACTATGGCTACACCTTC	CASSSGTDLNYGYTF	TRBD1	-	TRBV5-4	TRBJ1-2
TGTGCCAGCAGCCTACTTTTGGACAGGGGCGGCTACACCTTC	CASSLLLDRGGYTF	TRBD1	-	TRBV3-1/TRBV3-2	TRBJ1-2
TGTGCCAGCAGAAGCCAGGGTCCGGGCTACACCTTC	CASRSQGPGYTF	-	few	TRBV28	TRBJ1-2
TGCGCCAGCAGCCAGCTAGGGACAGCAACTAATGAAAAACTGTTTTTT	CASSQLGTATNEKLFF	TRBD1	once	TRBV4-1	TRBJ1-4
TGCGCCAGCAGCCAACTCGCACTAGCGGATCTCAACTACAATGAGCAGTTCTTC	CASSQLALADLNYNEQFF	TRBD2	-	TRBV4-1	TRBJ2-1
TGTGCCAGCAGTACCGGGGACACAGATACGCAGTATTTT	CASSTGDTDTQYF	-	-	TRBV9	TRBJ2-3
TGTGCCACCAGTGACCCAACAGGGGGCAGCAATCAGCCCCAGCATTTT	CATSDPTGGSNQPQHF	TRBD1	-	TRBV24-1	TRBJ1-5
TGTGCCACCGCCGGGACAGGGCTAGAAAAACTGTTTTTT	CATAGTGLEKLFF	TRBD1	-	TRBV28	TRBJ1-4
TGTGCCAGCAGCCGTCAGGGGAACACTGAAGCTTTCTTT	CASSRQGNTEAFF	-	-	TRBV11-3	TRBJ1-1